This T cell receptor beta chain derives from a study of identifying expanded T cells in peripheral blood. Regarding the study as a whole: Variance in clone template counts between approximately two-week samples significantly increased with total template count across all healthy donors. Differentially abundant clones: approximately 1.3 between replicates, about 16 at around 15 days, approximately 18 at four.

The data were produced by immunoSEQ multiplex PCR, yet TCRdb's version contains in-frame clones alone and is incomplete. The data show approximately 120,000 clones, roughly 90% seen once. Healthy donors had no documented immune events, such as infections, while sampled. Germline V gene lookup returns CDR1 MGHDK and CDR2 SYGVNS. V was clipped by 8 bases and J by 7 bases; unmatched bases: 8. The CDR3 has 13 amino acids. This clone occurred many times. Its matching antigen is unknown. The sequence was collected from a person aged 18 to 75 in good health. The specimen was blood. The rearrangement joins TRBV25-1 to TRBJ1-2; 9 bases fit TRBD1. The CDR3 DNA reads TGTGCCAGCTCACGGACAGGGGAAGGTGGCTACACCTTC. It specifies CASSRTGEGGYTF.